This TCR beta chain appears in the sequencing data of a study of cytomegalovirus exposure and HLA in healthy donors. Study-wide findings and caveats: Cytomegalovirus association was listed for approximately 150 TCR beta chains. Most TCR sequences were uncommon, yet certain public TCRs appeared in many donors.

Germline V CDR1 and CDR2: MGHRA, YSYEKL. Trimming left V 1 base short and J 6 bases short, with 15 bases between. The CDR3 runs to 16 residues. Notes on this clone: Its antigen is undetermined.

Sequencing used immunoSEQ multiplex PCR; TCRdb keeps in-frame clones, though not all of them. The data hold about 65,000 clones, with 92% observed a single time. The chain couples TRBV4-1 to TRBJ1-4, with D possibly matching TRBD1 (6 bases). The clonotype originates from a woman aged 18-35 years in good health and CMV-seronegative. The specimen sequenced was PBMCs. CDR3 DNA sequence: TGCGCCAGCAGCCAAGGTGGGGGCCGTTACGATGAAAAACTGTTTTTT. Translation gives CASSQGGGRYDEKLFF.